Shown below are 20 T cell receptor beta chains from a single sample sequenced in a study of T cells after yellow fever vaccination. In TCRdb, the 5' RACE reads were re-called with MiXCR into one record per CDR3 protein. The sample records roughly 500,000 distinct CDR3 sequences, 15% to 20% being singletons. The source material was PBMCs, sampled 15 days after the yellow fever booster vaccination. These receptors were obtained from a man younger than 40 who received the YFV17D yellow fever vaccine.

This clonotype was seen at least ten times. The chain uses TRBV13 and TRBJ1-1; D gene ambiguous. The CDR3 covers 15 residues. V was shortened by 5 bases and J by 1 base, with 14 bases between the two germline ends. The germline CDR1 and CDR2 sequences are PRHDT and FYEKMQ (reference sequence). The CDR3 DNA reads TGTGCCAGCAGCCCCGGGGAGGCCTGGAACACTGAAGCTTTCTTT. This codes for CASSPGEAWNTEAFF.

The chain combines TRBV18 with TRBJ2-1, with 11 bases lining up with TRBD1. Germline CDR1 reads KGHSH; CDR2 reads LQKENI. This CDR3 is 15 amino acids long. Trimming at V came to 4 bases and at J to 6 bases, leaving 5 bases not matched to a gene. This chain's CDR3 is CASSRPGTGGNEQFF. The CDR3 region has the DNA TGTGCCAGCTCACGGCCCGGGACAGGGGGCAATGAGCAGTTCTTC.

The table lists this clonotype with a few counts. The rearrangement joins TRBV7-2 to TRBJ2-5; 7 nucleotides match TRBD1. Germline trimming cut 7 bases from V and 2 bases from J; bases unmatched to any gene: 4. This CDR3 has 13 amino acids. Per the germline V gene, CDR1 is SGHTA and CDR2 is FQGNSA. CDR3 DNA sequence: TGTGCCAGCAAAACAGGGGTACAAGAGACCCAGTACTTC. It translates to CASKTGVQETQYF.

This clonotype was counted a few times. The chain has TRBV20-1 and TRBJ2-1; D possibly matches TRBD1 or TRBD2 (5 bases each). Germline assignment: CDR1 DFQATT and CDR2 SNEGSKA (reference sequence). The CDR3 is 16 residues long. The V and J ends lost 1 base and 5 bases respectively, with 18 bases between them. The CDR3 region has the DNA TGCAGTGCTAGAGGAACCCGGGACCCCCGGCACAATGAGCAGTTCTTC. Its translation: CSARGTRDPRHNEQFF.

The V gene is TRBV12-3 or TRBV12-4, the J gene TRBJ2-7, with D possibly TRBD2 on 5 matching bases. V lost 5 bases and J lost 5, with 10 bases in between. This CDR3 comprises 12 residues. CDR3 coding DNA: TGTGCCAGCAGTCCCGGACTCCACGAGCAGTACTTC. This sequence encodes CASSPGLHEQYF.

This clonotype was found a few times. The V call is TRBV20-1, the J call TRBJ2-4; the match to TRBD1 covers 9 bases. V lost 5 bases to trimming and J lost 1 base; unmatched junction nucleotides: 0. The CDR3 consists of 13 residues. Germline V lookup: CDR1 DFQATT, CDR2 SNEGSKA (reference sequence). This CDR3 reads CSAGQGAKNIQYF. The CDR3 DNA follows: TGCAGTGCTGGACAGGGGGCCAAAAACATTCAGTACTTC.

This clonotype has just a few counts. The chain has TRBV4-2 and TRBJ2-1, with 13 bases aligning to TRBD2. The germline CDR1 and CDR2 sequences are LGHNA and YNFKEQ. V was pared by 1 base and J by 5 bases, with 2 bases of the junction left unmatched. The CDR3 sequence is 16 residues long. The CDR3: CASSQGTSGSNNEQFF. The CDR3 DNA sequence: TGTGCCAGCAGCCAAGGGACTAGCGGGAGTAACAATGAGCAGTTCTTC.

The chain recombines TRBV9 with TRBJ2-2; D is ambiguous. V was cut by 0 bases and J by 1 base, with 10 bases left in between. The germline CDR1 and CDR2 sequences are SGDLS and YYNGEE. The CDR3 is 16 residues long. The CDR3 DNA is TGTGCCAGCAGCGTAGATCCGCTCATGAACACCGGGGAGCTGTTTTTT. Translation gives CASSVDPLMNTGELFF.

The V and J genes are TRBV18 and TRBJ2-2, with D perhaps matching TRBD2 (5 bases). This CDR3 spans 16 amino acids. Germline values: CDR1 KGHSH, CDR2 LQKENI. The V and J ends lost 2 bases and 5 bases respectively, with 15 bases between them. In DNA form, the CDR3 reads TGTGCCAGCTCACCAGGCGCTTCCCGGAGGACCGGGGAGCTGTTTTTT. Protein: CASSPGASRRTGELFF.

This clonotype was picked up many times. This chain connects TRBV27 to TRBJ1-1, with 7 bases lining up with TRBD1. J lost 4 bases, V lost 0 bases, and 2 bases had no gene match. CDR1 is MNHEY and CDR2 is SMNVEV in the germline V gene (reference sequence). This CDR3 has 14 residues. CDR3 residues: CASSLSHRGTEAFF. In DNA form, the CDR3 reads TGTGCCAGCAGTTTATCGCACAGGGGCACTGAAGCTTTCTTT.

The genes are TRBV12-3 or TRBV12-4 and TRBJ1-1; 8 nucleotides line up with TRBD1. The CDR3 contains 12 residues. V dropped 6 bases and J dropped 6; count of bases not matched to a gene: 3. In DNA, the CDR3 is TGTGCCAGCAGCCGGACAGGGCCTGAAGCTTTCTTT. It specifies CASSRTGPEAFF.

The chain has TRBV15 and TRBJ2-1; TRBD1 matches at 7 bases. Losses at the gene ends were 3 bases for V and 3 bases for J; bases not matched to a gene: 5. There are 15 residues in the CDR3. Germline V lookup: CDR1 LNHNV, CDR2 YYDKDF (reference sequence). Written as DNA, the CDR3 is TGTGCCACCAGCAGCCTGGGACAGCACTACAATGAGCAGTTCTTC. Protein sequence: CATSSLGQHYNEQFF.

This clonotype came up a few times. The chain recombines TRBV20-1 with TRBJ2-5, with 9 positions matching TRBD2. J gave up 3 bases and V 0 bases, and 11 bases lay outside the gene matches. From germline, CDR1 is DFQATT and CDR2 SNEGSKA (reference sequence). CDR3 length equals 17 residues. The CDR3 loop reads CSARDPIGASGKETQYF. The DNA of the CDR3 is TGCAGTGCTAGAGATCCTATCGGGGCTAGCGGGAAAGAGACCCAGTACTTC.

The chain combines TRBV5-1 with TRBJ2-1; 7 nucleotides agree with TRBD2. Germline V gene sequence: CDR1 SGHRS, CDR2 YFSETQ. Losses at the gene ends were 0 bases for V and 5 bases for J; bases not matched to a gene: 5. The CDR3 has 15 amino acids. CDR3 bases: TGCGCCAGCAGCTTGGAGGGACTACCTGACAATGAGCAGTTCTTC. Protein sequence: CASSLEGLPDNEQFF.

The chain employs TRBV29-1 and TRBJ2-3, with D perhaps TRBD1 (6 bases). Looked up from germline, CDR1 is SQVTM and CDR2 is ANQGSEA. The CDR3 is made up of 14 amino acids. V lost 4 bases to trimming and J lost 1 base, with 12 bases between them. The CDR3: CSVAGQMGTDTQYF. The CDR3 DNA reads TGCAGCGTTGCGGGACAAATGGGCACAGATACGCAGTATTTT.

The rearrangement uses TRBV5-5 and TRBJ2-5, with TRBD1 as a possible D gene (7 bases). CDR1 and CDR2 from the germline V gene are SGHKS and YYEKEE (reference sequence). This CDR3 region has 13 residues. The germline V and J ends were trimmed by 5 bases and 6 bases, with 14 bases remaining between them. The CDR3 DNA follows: TGTGCCAGCAGGCGGGGACAGCAAAAGACCCAGTACTTC. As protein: CASRRGQQKTQYF.

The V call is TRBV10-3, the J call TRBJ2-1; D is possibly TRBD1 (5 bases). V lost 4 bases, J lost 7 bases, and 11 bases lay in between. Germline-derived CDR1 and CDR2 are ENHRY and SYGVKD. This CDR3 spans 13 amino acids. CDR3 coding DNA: TGTGCCATCAGTGTAAAGGACAAAAATGAGCAGTTCTTC. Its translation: CAISVKDKNEQFF.

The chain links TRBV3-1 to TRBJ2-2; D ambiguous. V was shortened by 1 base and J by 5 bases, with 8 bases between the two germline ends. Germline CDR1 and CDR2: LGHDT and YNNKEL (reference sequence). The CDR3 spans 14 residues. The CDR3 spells CASSQGPLTGELFF. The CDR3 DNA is TGTGCCAGCAGCCAAGGACCTCTAACCGGGGAGCTGTTTTTT.

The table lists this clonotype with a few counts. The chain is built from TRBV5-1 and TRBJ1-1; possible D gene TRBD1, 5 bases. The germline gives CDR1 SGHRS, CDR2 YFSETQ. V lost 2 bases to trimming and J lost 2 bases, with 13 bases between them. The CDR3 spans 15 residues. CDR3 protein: CASSFRDRLNTEAFF. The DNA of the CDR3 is TGCGCCAGCAGCTTCCGGGACCGGCTCAACACTGAAGCTTTCTTT.

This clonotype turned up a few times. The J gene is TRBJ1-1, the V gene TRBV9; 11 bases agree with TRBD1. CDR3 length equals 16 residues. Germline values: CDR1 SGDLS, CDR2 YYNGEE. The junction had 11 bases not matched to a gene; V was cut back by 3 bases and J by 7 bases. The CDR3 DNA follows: TGTGCCAGCAGCGCCCGGGACAGGGGGAGCTTAGTTGAAGCTTTCTTT. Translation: CASSARDRGSLVEAFF.